Presented here are 26 T cell receptor beta chains from one specimen sequenced in a study of Graves' ophthalmopathy and Graves' hyperthyroidism. The authors amplified TCR beta CDR3 regions from RNA transcripts. The authors performed first-round RT-PCR with HTBI primers and then a second-round multiplex PCR. MiXCR, applied by TCRdb to the multiplex PCR reads, yields one record per CDR3 protein. The sample yields about 16,000 distinct CDR3 sequences, around 46% seen once. What was sequenced was peripheral blood. Source of these receptors: a woman in her thirties or forties with stable Graves' hyperthyroidism.

V gene TRBV13 combines with J gene TRBJ1-1; no definite D call. The CDR3 has 13 residues. Germline V gene sequence: CDR1 PRHDT, CDR2 FYEKMQ (reference sequence). The germline V and J ends were trimmed by 3 bases and 2 bases, with 7 bases remaining between them. DNA for the CDR3: TGTGCCAGCAGCTTCACAGCCAACACTGAAGCTTTCTTT. This codes for CASSFTANTEAFF.

In its sample, this clonotype is medium-sized (0.01 to 0.1%). An end of the junction differs from the germline gene, which may be a read error. The rearrangement uses TRBV10-3 and TRBJ1-5; maybe TRBD1 (6 bases). The CDR3 totals 15 residues. CDR1 is ENHRY and CDR2 is SYGVKD in the germline V gene. The CDR3 is CAISESIGGDQPQHF. The DNA for the CDR3 is TGTGCCATCAGCGAGTCGATAGGGGGTGATCAGCCCCAGCATTTT.

The chain links TRBV14 to TRBJ1-2; 9 nucleotides line up with TRBD1. CDR1 is SGHDN, CDR2 FVKESK, per germline. The CDR3 spans 12 residues. Here the CDR3 DNA reads TGTGCAAGCGGCCCGGACAGGGGTGGCTACACCTTC. Translation gives CASGPDRGGYTF.

This clonotype has only one observation. This rearrangement joins TRBV15 to TRBJ2-1; the match to TRBD2 covers 7 bases. V shed 1 base, J shed 3 bases, and the junction held 3 bases outside the gene matches. Germline CDR1 LNHNV, CDR2 YYDKDF (reference sequence). This CDR3 is 15 amino acids long. The CDR3 spells CATSRAAGDYNEQFF. CDR3 nucleotide sequence: TGTGCCACCAGCAGAGCGGCGGGAGACTACAATGAGCAGTTCTTC.

The CDR3 here is CSARVQADNEKLFF. DNA of the CDR3: TGCAGTGCTAGAGTACAGGCTGATAATGAAAAACTGTTTTTT. J is TRBJ1-4 and V is TRBV20-1; TRBD1 might be the D (5 bases). The CDR3 has 14 residues. V lost 1 base, J lost 4 bases, and 10 bases lay in between. Germline V gene sequence: CDR1 DFQATT, CDR2 SNEGSKA (reference sequence).

This clonotype has ten or more counts. CDR3 amino acids: CSATTGTSVDNEQFF. The CDR3, as DNA: TGCAGTGCTACAACCGGGACTAGCGTCGACAATGAGCAGTTCTTC. The V gene is TRBV20-1, the J gene TRBJ2-1; TRBD2 agrees at 10 bases. J gave up 5 bases and V 4 bases, and 8 bases lay outside the gene matches. Germline-derived CDR1 and CDR2 are DFQATT and SNEGSKA (reference sequence). This CDR3 contains 15 residues.

The CDR3 spells CASDPGLNNKQFF. In DNA form, the CDR3 reads TGTGCCTCCGACCCCGGACTGAATAATAAGCAGTTCTTC. The V call is TRBV2, the J call TRBJ2-1, with D possibly being TRBD2 (5 bases). Germline V gene lookup returns CDR1 SNHLY and CDR2 FYNNEI. The CDR3 is 13 residues long. V was pared by 11 bases and J by 11 bases, with 22 bases between.

This clonotype came up many times. This chain uses TRBV7-8 with TRBJ1-1; 8 nucleotides align to TRBD1. Germline CDR1 and CDR2: SGHVS and FQNEAQ. The CDR3 sequence is 18 residues long. The V segment lost 5 bases and the J segment 4 bases; nucleotides outside the gene matches: 18. Written as DNA, the CDR3 is TGTGCCAGCAGCCCGTGGGCGGGGACAGGCGATGGTGGCACTGAAGCTTTCTTT. This translates into CASSPWAGTGDGGTEAFF.

This chain links TRBV20-1 with TRBJ2-7; TRBD2 is a possible D gene (6 bases). Trimming stripped 3 bases from V and 6 bases from J, with 9 bases between. Germline values: CDR1 DFQATT, CDR2 SNEGSKA (reference sequence). The CDR3 sequence is 11 residues long. This CDR3 reads CSASGSSEQYF. DNA for the CDR3: TGCAGTGCTAGCGGGAGCTCCGAGCAGTACTTC.

The chain employs TRBV14 and TRBJ1-6; 11 positions match TRBD1. CDR1 is SGHDN and CDR2 is FVKESK in the germline V gene. With V trimmed by 4 bases and J by 11 bases, 4 bases remained unmatched. This CDR3 is built from 14 residues. The CDR3 coding sequence is TGTGCCAGCAGCCCACCGGGACAGGGGGCACCCCTCCACTTT. It is translated as CASSPPGQGAPLHF.

Comments on this clonotype: One junction end disagrees with the germline gene, perhaps due to a read error. The rearrangement joins TRBV25-1 to TRBJ1-6; D call uncertain. Looked up from germline, CDR1 is MGHDK and CDR2 is SYGVNS. This CDR3 region has 17 residues. The CDR3 DNA is TGTGCCAGCAGCGAATACATTGGGCAGGCCCACAATTCACCCCTCCACTTT. Its translation: CASSEYIGQAHNSPLHF.

This rearrangement joins TRBV6-4 to TRBJ2-3; 7 nucleotides align to TRBD1. Trimming cost V 6 bases and J 6 bases; bases outside gene matches: 12. The CDR3 extends over 15 amino acids. The germline V gene has CDR1 MRHNA and CDR2 SNTAGT. In nucleotides, the CDR3 is TGTGCCAGCAGCGAAAGACAGGGCTCTGGGGATACGCAGTATTTT. This encodes CASSERQGSGDTQYF.

This clonotype is labeled as medium-sized. This chain uses TRBV7-9 with TRBJ2-7, with unresolved D. CDR3 size: 13 residues. Germline V gene sequence: CDR1 SEHNR, CDR2 FQNEAQ (reference sequence). Trimming shortened V by 3 bases and J by 7 bases, and 13 bases separated the two germline ends. Written as DNA, the CDR3 is TGTGCCAGCAGCTTTGCACAATTGGGGGAGCAGTACTTC. Its translation: CASSFAQLGEQYF.

This clonotype was seen repeatedly, ten times or more. The chain has TRBV4-3 and TRBJ2-5, with a weak D call TRBD2 (5 bases). The CDR3 loop spans 13 amino acids. Germline CDR1 is LGHNA and CDR2 is YSLEER. V gave up 0 bases and J gave up 7 bases, with 9 bases separating them. The DNA for the CDR3 is TGCGCCAGCAGCCAAGATGTAGCGAGGACCCAGTACTTC. Its translation is CASSQDVARTQYF.

Concerning this clonotype itself: In this CDR3 the conserved last residue, phenylalanine or tryptophan, is missing, so a read error is likely. The chain carries TRBV2 and TRBJ2-5; D might be TRBD2 (6 bases). Germline values: CDR1 SNHLY, CDR2 FYNNEI. The CDR3 runs to 14 residues. V lost 7 bases, J lost 7 bases, and 19 bases lay in between. CDR3 residues: CASNLLAPLWTQYC. CDR3 sequence (DNA): TGTGCCAGCAACTTACTAGCCCCACTCTGGACCCAGTACTGC.

This clonotype has at least ten counts. The chain employs TRBV6-1 and TRBJ2-7; D unclear. The V gene's germline CDR1 is MNHNS and CDR2 SASEGT. V was pared by 6 bases and J by 0 bases, with 12 bases between. CDR3 length equals 14 residues. The CDR3 sequence is CASRTGRASYEQYF. CDR3 DNA: TGTGCCAGCAGGACCGGACGGGCCTCCTACGAGCAGTACTTC.

The gene calls are TRBV20-1 and TRBJ2-5; 7 nucleotides agree with TRBD1. Losses at the gene ends were 4 bases for V and 9 bases for J; bases not matched to a gene: 11. The CDR3 has 13 residues. The germline gives CDR1 DFQATT, CDR2 SNEGSKA (reference sequence). The CDR3 DNA reads TGCAGTGCTATAGACAGGGACAATCAGCCCCAGTACTTC. Translated: CSAIDRDNQPQYF.

This clonotype was recorded at least ten times. The rearrangement uses TRBV3-1 and TRBJ2-7; 9 bases line up with TRBD2. V was clipped by 3 bases and J by 5 bases; unmatched bases: 8. In germline, CDR1 is LGHDT, CDR2 YNNKEL (reference sequence). This CDR3 region has 15 residues. The CDR3: CASSQEGLAPDEQYF. The CDR3 region has the DNA TGTGCCAGCAGCCAGGAGGGACTAGCCCCAGACGAGCAGTACTTC.

The chain recombines TRBV20-1 with TRBJ1-5, with D unresolved. Between the trimmed V and J ends, which lost 7 bases and 2 bases, there was a span of 9 bases. There are 12 residues in the CDR3. Germline V CDR1 and CDR2: DFQATT, SNEGSKA (reference sequence). The CDR3 sequence: CSGYSGNQPQHF. CDR3 in DNA: TGCAGTGGTTACAGTGGCAATCAGCCCCAGCATTTT.

By share, this clonotype ranks as medium-sized. The chain has TRBV7-2 and TRBJ2-3; maybe TRBD2 (6 bases). The CDR3 has 15 amino acids. The germline gives CDR1 SGHTA, CDR2 FQGNSA. The V gene lost 3 bases and the J gene lost 0 bases, with 10 bases spanning the gap. This CDR3 reads CASSFLARSTDTQYF. CDR3 DNA: TGTGCCAGCAGCTTTCTAGCGAGGAGCACAGATACGCAGTATTTT.

On this clonotype: This may be a read error, as it is one base from a much larger clone. The conserved closing phenylalanine or tryptophan is absent in this CDR3, likely reflecting a read error. The rearrangement joins TRBV12-3 or TRBV12-4 to TRBJ1-1; the D is unclear. V was cut by 5 bases and J by 4 bases, with 8 bases left in between. This CDR3 comprises 12 residues. DNA for the CDR3: TGTGCCAGCAGTCCTAGTGGCACTGAAGCTTTCTCT. It is translated as CASSPSGTEAFS.

The chain joins TRBV24-1 to TRBJ2-6; D gene ambiguous. CDR1 KGHDR and CDR2 SFDVKD come from the germline V gene. V was trimmed by 6 bases and J by 0 bases, leaving 5 bases between them. The CDR3 has 14 amino acids. CDR3 protein: CATSTSSGANVLTF. As DNA, the CDR3 is TGTGCCACCAGTACAAGCTCTGGGGCCAACGTCCTGACTTTC.

This clonotype was recorded a few times. The chain joins TRBV3-1 to TRBJ1-5; D is unclear. Germline V gene sequence: CDR1 LGHDT, CDR2 YNNKEL (reference sequence). The CDR3 is 16 amino acids. Trimming stripped 4 bases from V and 0 bases from J, with 13 bases between. The CDR3 region is CASSPGGVYSNQPQHF. The CDR3 DNA follows: TGTGCCAGCAGCCCGGGAGGAGTTTATAGCAATCAGCCCCAGCATTTT.

V is TRBV6-4 and J is TRBJ2-2; D is unresolved. The CDR3 extends over 14 amino acids. The V gene lost 2 bases and the J gene lost 4 bases, with 8 bases spanning the gap. The germline V gene has CDR1 MRHNA and CDR2 SNTAGT. CDR3 in amino acids: CASSDRVGTGELFF. DNA for the CDR3: TGTGCCAGCAGTGACAGGGTCGGCACCGGGGAGCTGTTTTTT.

This clonotype was seen ten or more times. The chain links TRBV20-1 to TRBJ1-4; 8 bases match TRBD1. Germline lookup yields CDR1 DFQATT and CDR2 SNEGSKA (reference sequence). This CDR3 has 16 amino acids. The J segment lost 4 bases and the V segment lost 3 bases, leaving 10 bases of the junction unmatched. The CDR3 loop reads CSARMDRADLNEKLFF. In nucleotides, the CDR3 is TGCAGTGCTAGGATGGACAGGGCCGACCTTAATGAAAAACTGTTTTTT.

This clonotype occurred many times. This sequence joins TRBV19 and TRBJ2-5, with a weak D call TRBD2 (6 bases). The germline V and J ends were trimmed by 4 bases and 4 bases, with 19 bases remaining between them. CDR3 length: 16 amino acids. Germline CDR1 reads LNHDA; CDR2 reads SQIVND (reference sequence). CDR3 DNA: TGTGCCAGTAGTACCCGTGGAGGGGCTCACCGAGAGACCCAGTACTTC. Its protein is CASSTRGGAHRETQYF.